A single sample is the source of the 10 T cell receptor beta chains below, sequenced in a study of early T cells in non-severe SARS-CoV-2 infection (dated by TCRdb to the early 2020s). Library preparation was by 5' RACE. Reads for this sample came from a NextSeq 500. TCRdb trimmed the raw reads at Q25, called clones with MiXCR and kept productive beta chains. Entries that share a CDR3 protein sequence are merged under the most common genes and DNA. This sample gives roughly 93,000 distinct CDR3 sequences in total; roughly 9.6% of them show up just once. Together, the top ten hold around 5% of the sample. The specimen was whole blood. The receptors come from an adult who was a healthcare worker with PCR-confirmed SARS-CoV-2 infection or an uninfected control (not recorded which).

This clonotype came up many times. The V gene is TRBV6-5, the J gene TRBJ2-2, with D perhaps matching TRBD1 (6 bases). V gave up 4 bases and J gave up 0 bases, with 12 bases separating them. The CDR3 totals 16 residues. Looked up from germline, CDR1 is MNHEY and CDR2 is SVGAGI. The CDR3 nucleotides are TGTGCCAGCAGTTTGGGTTGGACAGCGAACACCGGGGAGCTGTTTTTT. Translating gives CASSLGWTANTGELFF.

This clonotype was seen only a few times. In nucleotides, the CDR3 is TGTGCCAGCAGTTGGGGGGCCGGCGGGAGGCGCTTGGGTGACACAGATACGCAGTATTTT. Residues: CASSWGAGGRRLGDTDTQYF. J is TRBJ2-3 and V is TRBV6-6; 8 bases agree with TRBD2. Germline V gene lookup returns CDR1 MNHNY and CDR2 SVGAGI (reference sequence). This CDR3 is built from 20 residues. J was trimmed by 2 bases and V by 4 bases; bases with no gene match: 20.

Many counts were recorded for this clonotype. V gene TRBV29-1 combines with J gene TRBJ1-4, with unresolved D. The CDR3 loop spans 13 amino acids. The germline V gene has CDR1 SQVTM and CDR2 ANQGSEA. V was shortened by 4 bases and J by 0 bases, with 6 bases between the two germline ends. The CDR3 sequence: CSVVVPTNEKLFF. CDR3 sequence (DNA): TGCAGCGTTGTAGTCCCAACTAATGAAAAACTGTTTTTT.

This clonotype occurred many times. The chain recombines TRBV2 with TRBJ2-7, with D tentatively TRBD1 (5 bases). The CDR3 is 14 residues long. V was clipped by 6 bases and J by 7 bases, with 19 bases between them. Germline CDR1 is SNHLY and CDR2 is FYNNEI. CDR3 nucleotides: TGTGCCAGCAGCCCGGACATGACCTCCCAGGAGCAGTACTTC. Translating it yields CASSPDMTSQEQYF. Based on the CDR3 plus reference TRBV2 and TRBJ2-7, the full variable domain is EPEVTQTPSHQVTQMGQEVILRCVPISNHLYFYWYRQILGQKVEFLVSFYNNEISEKSEIFDDQFSVERPDGSNFTLKIRSTKLEDSAMYFCASSPDMTSQEQYFGPGTRLTVT.

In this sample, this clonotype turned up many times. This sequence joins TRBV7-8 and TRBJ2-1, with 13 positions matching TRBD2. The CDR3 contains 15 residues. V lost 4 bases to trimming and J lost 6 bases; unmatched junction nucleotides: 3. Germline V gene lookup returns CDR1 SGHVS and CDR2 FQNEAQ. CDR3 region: CASSWTSGGRNEQFF. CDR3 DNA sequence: TGTGCCAGCAGCTGGACTAGCGGGGGCCGCAATGAGCAGTTCTTC. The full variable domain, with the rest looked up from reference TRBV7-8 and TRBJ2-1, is GAGVSQSPRYKVAKRGQDVALRCDPISGHVSLFWYQQALGQGPEFLTYFQNEAQLDKSGLPSDRFFAERPEGSVSTLKIQRTQQEDSAVYLCASSWTSGGRNEQFFGPGTRLTVL.

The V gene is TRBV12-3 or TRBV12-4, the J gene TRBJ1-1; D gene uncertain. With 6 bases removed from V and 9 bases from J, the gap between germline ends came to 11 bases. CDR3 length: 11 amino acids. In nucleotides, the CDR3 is TGTGCCAGCAGCCAGACTTCGAAAGCTTTCTTT. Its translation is CASSQTSKAFF.

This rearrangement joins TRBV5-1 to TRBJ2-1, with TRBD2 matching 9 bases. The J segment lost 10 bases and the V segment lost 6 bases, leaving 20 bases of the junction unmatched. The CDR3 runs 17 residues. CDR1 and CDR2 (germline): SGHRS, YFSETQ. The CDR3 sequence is CASTTGLLAGGTVEQFF. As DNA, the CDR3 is TGCGCCAGCACCACCGGCCTACTGGCGGGGGGGACGGTGGAGCAGTTCTTC.

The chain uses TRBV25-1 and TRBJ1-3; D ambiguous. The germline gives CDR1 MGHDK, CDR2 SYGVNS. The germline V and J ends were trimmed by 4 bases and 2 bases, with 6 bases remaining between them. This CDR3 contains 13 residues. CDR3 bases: TGTGCCAGCAGTGGCCAGCCTGGAAACACCATATATTTT. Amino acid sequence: CASSGQPGNTIYF.

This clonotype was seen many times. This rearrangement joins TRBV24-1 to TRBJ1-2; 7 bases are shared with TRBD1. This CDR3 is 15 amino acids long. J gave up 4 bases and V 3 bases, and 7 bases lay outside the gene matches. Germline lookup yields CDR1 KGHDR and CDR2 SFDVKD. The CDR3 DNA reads TGTGCCACCAGTGATCCCGGGGACAGCTTCTATGGCTACACCTTC. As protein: CATSDPGDSFYGYTF.

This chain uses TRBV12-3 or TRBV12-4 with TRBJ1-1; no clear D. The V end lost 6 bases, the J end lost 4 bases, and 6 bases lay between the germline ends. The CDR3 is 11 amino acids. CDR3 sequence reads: CASSVSTEAFF. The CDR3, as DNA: TGTGCCAGCAGCGTTTCCACTGAAGCTTTCTTT.